The clone carrying this TCR beta chain was detected once. The data derive from a study of OX40 agonist ivuxolimab in advanced cancers. Sequencing was performed with immunoSEQ multiplex PCR; in TCRdb, only in-frame clones are kept and a portion is missing. The sample carries about 93,000 clones, 94% recorded once. With 3 bases removed from V and 2 bases from J, the gap between germline ends came to 10 bases. Germline loops: CDR1 MGHRA, CDR2 YSYEKL. CDR3 length equals 14 residues. The material sequenced was CD4+ or CD8+ T cells sorted from blood, taken in a trial of the OX40 agonist ivuxolimab. J is TRBJ2-5 and V is TRBV4-1, with a possible D match to TRBD1 (6 bases). The sequence was collected from an adult with an advanced solid tumor such as melanoma, head and neck, liver or kidney cancer. CDR3 bases: TGCGCCAGCAGCCAGGTAGGACAGCAAGAGACCCAGTACTTC. This codes for CASSQVGQQETQYF.